Shown below are 18 T cell receptor beta chains from a single sample sequenced in a study of CD8+CD57+ T cells in acquired aplastic anemia. An expansion of CD8+CD57+ cells by flow cytometry had been shown in patients chosen for sequencing. Both TCR beta VDJ combination and CDR3 sequence profiling were carried out. Genomic DNA was the template for this profiling. TCRdb processed the reads anew with MiXCR; each CDR3 protein has one entry. The table records about 160,000 distinct CDR3 sequences, 60% to 80% of them present only once. Sequencing was performed on sorted CD4+, CD8+, or CD8+CD57+ T cells (not recorded which) from PBMCs. The receptor set was obtained from a human donor with aplastic anemia.

V and J are TRBV24-1 and TRBJ2-2; perhaps TRBD2 as D (5 bases). Germline V lookup: CDR1 KGHDR, CDR2 SFDVKD. The V end was cut by 4 bases, the J end by 3 bases, with 11 bases between. This CDR3 region has 15 residues. The CDR3 spells CATSEPSGYTGELFF. The CDR3 nucleotides are TGTGCCACCAGTGAGCCCTCGGGGTACACCGGGGAGCTGTTTTTT.

This chain links TRBV7-9 with TRBJ1-2; tentatively, D is TRBD1 (5 bases). V was cut by 5 bases and J by 6 bases, with 16 bases left in between. The CDR3 sequence is 14 residues long. Germline V gives CDR1 SEHNR, CDR2 FQNEAQ (reference sequence). CDR3 loop: CASSRAPGTHGYTF. In DNA, the CDR3 is TGTGCCAGCAGCCGAGCCCCAGGGACCCATGGCTACACCTTC.

The chain carries TRBV29-1 and TRBJ1-4; tentative D call: TRBD1 (6 bases). CDR3 length: 12 amino acids. Trimming pared 6 bases from V and 7 bases from J, leaving 12 bases between. CDR1 is SQVTM, CDR2 ANQGSEA, per germline. The CDR3 DNA follows: TGCAGCGTCGAGGGGGGGAGTGAAAAACTGTTTTTT. Its translation is CSVEGGSEKLFF.

V is TRBV19 and J is TRBJ1-2; 7 bases agree with TRBD1. The CDR3 runs to 13 residues. Trimming took 2 bases from V and 7 from J; bases not matched to a gene: 4. The V gene's germline CDR1 is LNHDA and CDR2 SQIVND (reference sequence). CDR3 nucleotide sequence: TGTGCCAGTAGTATAAGGGGGCAAGGTGGCTACACCTTC. Residues: CASSIRGQGGYTF.

The chain uses TRBV2 and TRBJ1-1; 9 nucleotides match TRBD1. The CDR3 has 15 amino acids. Per the germline V gene, CDR1 is SNHLY and CDR2 is FYNNEI. V lost 7 bases to trimming and J lost 3 bases; unmatched junction nucleotides: 9. The CDR3 is CASIRQGEAYTEAFF. The CDR3 bases are TGTGCCAGCATCAGACAGGGGGAGGCCTACACTGAAGCTTTCTTT.

This clonotype occurred once. In DNA form, the CDR3 reads TGTGCCATCAGTGAGAGACGGGGGTCTAGCGCAGATACGCAGTATTTT. Its protein product is CAISERRGSSADTQYF. The chain recombines TRBV10-3 with TRBJ2-3; tentative D call: TRBD2 (6 bases). CDR1 is ENHRY and CDR2 is SYGVKD in the germline V gene. The V end was cut by 2 bases, the J end by 4 bases, with 16 bases between. The CDR3 sequence is 16 residues long.

The chain carries TRBV6-4 and TRBJ2-1; no definite D call. This CDR3 has 12 residues. Deletions cut 4 bases from V and 9 bases from J, with 10 bases between. The germline V gene has CDR1 MRHNA and CDR2 SNTAGT. The CDR3 DNA sequence: TGTGCCAGCAGTGTAACGAATGGTGAGCAGTTCTTC. Translated, it gives CASSVTNGEQFF.

The rearrangement joins TRBV29-1 to TRBJ2-7; D remains unclear. CDR3 length equals 15 residues. The germline V gene has CDR1 SQVTM and CDR2 ANQGSEA. Trimming cost V 4 bases and J 3 bases, with 19 bases left between them. In DNA form, the CDR3 reads TGCAGCGTTGGCCCCCCCTTGGCAGGTTACTACGAGCAGTACTTC. It yields the protein CSVGPPLAGYYEQYF.

The rearrangement uses TRBV10-3 and TRBJ1-2, with a tentative D call TRBD1 (6 bases). Trimming took off 4 bases at V and 7 bases at J, with 13 bases between the two ends. The CDR3 runs to 13 residues. The V gene's germline CDR1 is ENHRY and CDR2 SYGVKD. The DNA for the CDR3 is TGTGCCATCAGTGGGGTAGGGACAAGTGGCTACACCTTC. As protein: CAISGVGTSGYTF.

This clonotype was observed at least ten times. This chain connects TRBV4-3 to TRBJ1-5; D uncertain. This CDR3 has 15 residues. Germline assignment: CDR1 LGHNA and CDR2 YSLEER. V was pared by 4 bases and J by 4 bases, with 14 bases between. The CDR3 is CASSRTLDGNQPQHF. The DNA of the CDR3 is TGCGCCAGCAGCCGAACACTCGACGGAAATCAGCCCCAGCATTTT.

The CDR3 nucleotides are TGTGCCAGCAGCACGACGGCAAGCTCCTACAATGAGCAGTTCTTC. The encoded protein is CASSTTASSYNEQFF. The genes are TRBV9 and TRBJ2-1, with D hard to call. CDR3 length: 15 residues. The germline V gene encodes CDR1 SGDLS and CDR2 YYNGEE. The V end lost 4 bases, the J end lost 0 bases, and 11 bases lay between the germline ends.

This rearrangement joins TRBV20-1 to TRBJ2-5, with TRBD2 matching over 9 bases. This CDR3 region has 16 residues. The trim removed 0 bases at V and 0 bases at J, leaving 5 bases unmatched. CDR1 and CDR2 from the germline V gene are DFQATT and SNEGSKA (reference sequence). Written as DNA, the CDR3 is TGCAGTGCTAGAGATCAGCTAGCGGGGAACCAAGAGACCCAGTACTTC. This gives the protein CSARDQLAGNQETQYF.

This rearrangement joins TRBV9 to TRBJ1-2, with D unresolved. Germline lookup yields CDR1 SGDLS and CDR2 YYNGEE. V was shortened by 6 bases and J by 2 bases, with 14 bases between the two germline ends. This CDR3 is 14 amino acids long. The CDR3 coding sequence is TGTGCCAGCACCGTCGGTGGTGCGAACTATGGCTACACCTTC. Translating gives CASTVGGANYGYTF.

The chain recombines TRBV7-2 with TRBJ2-7, with TRBD1 as a possible D gene (6 bases). Trimming pared 5 bases from V and 6 bases from J, leaving 23 bases between. CDR3 size: 16 residues. Germline V lookup: CDR1 SGHTA, CDR2 FQGNSA. The CDR3 spells CASSTDLVGQGSEQYF. DNA for the CDR3: TGTGCCAGCAGCACCGACTTAGTAGGGCAGGGGAGCGAGCAGTACTTC.

The chain has TRBV7-4 and TRBJ2-1; D is undetermined. The CDR3 extends over 13 amino acids. The germline V and J ends were trimmed by 2 bases and 9 bases, with 11 bases remaining between them. Germline values: CDR1 SGHVT, CDR2 SQSDAQ. The CDR3, as DNA: TGTGCCAGCAGCTTACCCCGCCGCAGTGAGCAGTTCTTC. Protein sequence: CASSLPRRSEQFF. The full variable domain, with the rest looked up from reference TRBV7-4 and TRBJ2-1, is GAGVSQSPRYKVAKRGRDVALRCDSISGHVTLYWYRQTLGQGSEVLTYSQSDAQRDKSGRPSGRFSAERPERSVSTLKIQRTEQGDSAVYLCASSLPRRSEQFFGPGTRLTVL.

V and J are TRBV14 and TRBJ2-1; D call uncertain. The germline V gene has CDR1 SGHDN and CDR2 FVKESK. The CDR3 totals 14 residues. Deletions cut 7 bases from V and 4 bases from J, with 14 bases between. CDR3 in amino acids: CASNAFDGYNEQFF. CDR3 nucleotides: TGTGCCAGCAATGCGTTCGACGGATACAATGAGCAGTTCTTC.

The chain uses TRBV2 and TRBJ2-3, with TRBD2 matching 10 bases. J lost 2 bases, V lost 8 bases, and 4 bases had no gene match. Germline CDR1 SNHLY, CDR2 FYNNEI. The CDR3 loop spans 14 amino acids. CDR3 nucleotides: TGTGCCAGCGCCGGACTAGCGGACACAGATACGCAGTATTTT. Its translation is CASAGLADTDTQYF.

This chain links TRBV19 with TRBJ1-2; D remains ambiguous. V was shortened by 10 bases and J by 6 bases, with 9 bases between the two germline ends. The CDR3 has 10 amino acids. The germline V gene encodes CDR1 LNHDA and CDR2 SQIVND (reference sequence). The CDR3 sequence: CATREDGYTF. The CDR3 nucleotides read TGTGCCACTCGGGAGGATGGCTACACCTTC. Drawing the rest from reference TRBV19 and TRBJ1-2, the complete variable domain is DGGITQSPKYLFRKEGQNVTLSCEQNLNHDAMYWYRQDPGQGLRLIYYSQIVNDFQKGDIAEGYSVSREKKESFPLTVTSAQKNPTAFYLCATREDGYTFGSGTRLTVV.